This passage covers 28 T cell receptor beta chains from one sample sequenced in a study of ipilimumab plus nivolumab after autologous stem cell transplantation. Using immunoSEQ multiplex PCR, the repertoire was profiled, and TCRdb retains in-frame clones only, with some absent. Altogether about 9,200 clones are present, approximately 74% being singletons, with the ten largest covering approximately 21%. The source material was PBMCs, sampled in a trial of ipilimumab plus nivolumab as post-transplant consolidation. The receptors here all came from a female donor with multiple myeloma.

The CDR3 nucleotides are TGTGCCAGCAGCCCCGAGGCTTGGACCGGGGAGCTGTTTTTT. It yields the protein CASSPEAWTGELFF. This chain uses TRBV7-9 with TRBJ2-2; no reliable D call. In germline, CDR1 is SEHNR, CDR2 FQNEAQ (reference sequence). This CDR3 region has 14 residues. The ends were cut back, 5 bases at V and 5 bases at J, with 12 bases in the middle. Together with reference TRBV7-9 and TRBJ2-2, the CDR3 gives the full variable domain: DTGVSQNPRHKITKRGQNVTFRCDPISEHNRLYWYRQTLGQGPEFLTYFQNEAQLEKSRLLSDRFSAERPKGSFSTLEIQRTEQGDSAMYLCASSPEAWTGELFFGEGSRLTVL.

The chain joins TRBV2 to TRBJ1-5, with D maybe TRBD1 (5 bases). The CDR3 length is 13 residues. Germline V CDR1 and CDR2: SNHLY, FYNNEI. The ends were cut back, 6 bases at V and 7 bases at J, with 13 bases in the middle. Written as DNA, the CDR3 is TGTGCCAGCAGCGGGGACCTCAACCAGCCCCAGCATTTT. It codes for CASSGDLNQPQHF.

In regard to this clone: The junction departs from the called germline gene at one end, perhaps through a read error. CDR3: CASSQEDRPPGELFF. In DNA form, the CDR3 reads TGCGCCAGCAGCCAGGAGGACAGACCCCCCGGGGAGCTGTTTTTT. The rearrangement uses TRBV7-9 and TRBJ2-2; possible D gene TRBD1, 6 bases. The CDR3 sequence is 15 residues long. The germline gives CDR1 SEHNR, CDR2 FQNEAQ (reference sequence). Using reference TRBV7-9 and TRBJ2-2 for the parts outside the CDR3, the full variable domain is DTGVSQNPRHKITKRGQNVTFRCDPISEHNRLYWYRQTLGQGPEFLTYFQNEAQLEKSRLLSDRFSAERPKGSFSTLEIQRTEQGDSAMYLCASSQEDRPPGELFFGEGSRLTVL.

This clone was counted between two and nine times. The rearrangement links TRBV28 to TRBJ2-3; no clear D. This CDR3 has 14 residues. Trimming removed 2 bases at V and 0 bases at J, with 6 bases between. Per germline, CDR1 MDHEN and CDR2 SYDVKM. As DNA, the CDR3 is TGTGCCAGCAGTTTAATGGGCAGCACAGATACGCAGTATTTT. The encoded protein is CASSLMGSTDTQYF.

The V call is TRBV6-6, the J call TRBJ1-1; D is uncertain. V shed 3 bases and J shed 8 bases, with 7 bases lying between them. This CDR3 contains 11 residues. Germline CDR1 and CDR2: MNHNY and SVGAGI (reference sequence). In DNA, the CDR3 is TGTGCCAGCAGTTATAGGGAAGAAGCTTTCTTT. It encodes CASSYREEAFF.

The chain recombines TRBV11-3 with TRBJ2-1; a possible D gene is TRBD1 (6 bases). The CDR3 runs to 13 residues. Germline-derived CDR1 and CDR2 are SGHNT and YENEEA. Trimming took off 5 bases at V and 5 bases at J, with 10 bases between the two ends. CDR3 amino acids: CASSRRTDNEQFF. The CDR3 DNA is TGTGCCAGCAGCCGCAGGACAGACAATGAGCAGTTCTTC.

This chain connects TRBV6-6 to TRBJ1-5, with a possible D match to TRBD1 (5 bases). Trimming shortened V by 6 bases and J by 1 base, and 10 bases separated the two germline ends. The CDR3 spans 14 residues. Germline CDR1 reads MNHNY; CDR2 reads SVGAGI (reference sequence). CDR3 region: CASSSDRSNQPQHF. In DNA form, the CDR3 reads TGTGCCAGCAGCTCAGACAGAAGCAATCAGCCCCAGCATTTT.

The count of this clone is one. CDR3 coding DNA: TGTGCCAGCAGCAGTTGTTGTCCCATGCAAGATACGCAGTATTTT. As protein: CASSSCCPMQDTQYF. J is TRBJ2-3 and V is TRBV9; unclear D gene. The CDR3 runs to 15 residues. Germline V lookup: CDR1 SGDLS, CDR2 YYNGEE. V was shortened by 4 bases and J by 5 bases, with 17 bases between the two germline ends.

The chain recombines TRBV15 with TRBJ2-2, with a weak D call TRBD2 (6 bases). This CDR3 contains 16 residues. Per germline, CDR1 LNHNV and CDR2 YYDKDF (reference sequence). V was shortened by 8 bases and J by 0 bases, with 16 bases between the two germline ends. The CDR3 loop reads CATSPTSSANTGELFF. CDR3 nucleotides: TGTGCCACCTCCCCCACCTCTAGCGCGAACACCGGGGAGCTGTTTTTT. Full variable domain (outside the CDR3, taken from reference TRBV15 and TRBJ2-2): DAMVIQNPRYQVTQFGKPVTLSCSQTLNHNVMYWYQQKSSQAPKLLFHYYDKDFNNEADTPDNFQSRRPNTSFCFLDIRSPGLGDTAMYLCATSPTSSANTGELFFGEGSRLTVL.

The rearrangement links TRBV5-1 to TRBJ2-1; perhaps TRBD2 as D (7 bases). Germline V gene data show CDR1 as SGHRS and CDR2 as YFSETQ. The CDR3 has 15 residues. Between the trimmed V and J ends, which lost 4 bases and 4 bases, there was a span of 15 bases. The DNA of the CDR3 is TGCGCCAGCAGCCCGGTAGGGGGACTATACAATGAGCAGTTCTTC. This translates into CASSPVGGLYNEQFF.

V is TRBV19 and J is TRBJ2-1; D ambiguous. Germline-derived CDR1 and CDR2 are LNHDA and SQIVND (reference sequence). Deletions cut 3 bases from V and 0 bases from J, with 9 bases between. The CDR3 is 15 residues long. This CDR3 reads CASSMRWSSYNEQFF. The CDR3 coding sequence is TGTGCCAGTAGTATGAGATGGAGCTCCTACAATGAGCAGTTCTTC.

The chain recombines TRBV5-6 with TRBJ2-7; tentative D call: TRBD2 (5 bases). V was pared by 6 bases and J by 0 bases, with 13 bases between. CDR1 and CDR2 (germline): SGHDT, YYEEEE. This CDR3 is built from 14 residues. The CDR3 reads CASTPGGYSYEQYF. DNA of the CDR3: TGTGCCAGCACCCCCGGCGGGTACTCCTACGAGCAGTACTTC.

The chain recombines TRBV27 with TRBJ1-2, with D tentatively TRBD1 (5 bases). Germline CDR1 and CDR2: MNHEY and SMNVEV (reference sequence). Trimming removed 3 bases from V and 3 bases from J, with 8 bases in between. The CDR3 loop spans 13 amino acids. The CDR3 is CASSFKQDYGYTF. CDR3 nucleotide sequence: TGTGCCAGCAGTTTCAAACAGGACTATGGCTACACCTTC.

V and J are TRBV7-2 and TRBJ2-5, with 11 bases that match TRBD2. The V segment lost 0 bases and the J segment 3 bases; nucleotides outside the gene matches: 3. CDR1 is SGHTA and CDR2 is FQGNSA in the germline V gene. The CDR3 consists of 16 residues. CDR3 residues: CASSLASGRVEETQYF. In nucleotides, the CDR3 is TGTGCCAGCAGCTTAGCTAGCGGGAGGGTTGAAGAGACCCAGTACTTC. Full variable domain (remainder filled in from reference TRBV7-2 and TRBJ2-5): GAGVSQSPSNKVTEKGKDVELRCDPISGHTALYWYRQSLGQGLEFLIYFQGNSAPDKSGLPSDRFSAERTGGSVSTLTIQRTQQEDSAVYLCASSLASGRVEETQYFGPGTRLLVL.

This rearrangement joins TRBV2 to TRBJ2-7; D unclear. Trimming removed 5 bases from V and 4 bases from J, with 9 bases in between. The CDR3 extends over 12 amino acids. Germline CDR1 and CDR2: SNHLY and FYNNEI. CDR3 protein: CASSTTFYEQYF. DNA for the CDR3: TGTGCCAGCAGTACGACATTTTACGAGCAGTACTTC.

The V and J genes are TRBV2 and TRBJ2-2, with 9 bases matching TRBD2. The CDR3 consists of 15 residues. V lost 8 bases to trimming and J lost 4 bases; unmatched junction nucleotides: 8. CDR1 is SNHLY and CDR2 is FYNNEI in the germline V gene. The CDR3 loop reads CASRLAGRVTGELFF. CDR3 DNA: TGTGCCAGCCGCCTAGCGGGAAGGGTCACCGGGGAGCTGTTTTTT.

The rearrangement uses TRBV7-2 and TRBJ2-7; TRBD2 matches at 12 bases. The CDR3 is 16 amino acids. CDR1 and CDR2 from the germline V gene are SGHTA and FQGNSA. The V gene end was trimmed by 0 bases and the J gene end by 1 base; junction bases not matched to a gene: 1. CDR3 protein: CASSLATSGRSYEQYF. The CDR3 DNA is TGTGCCAGCAGCTTAGCGACTAGCGGGAGATCCTACGAGCAGTACTTC.

This clone has just a few counts. This sequence joins TRBV7-2 and TRBJ1-5; 7 positions agree with TRBD1. With V trimmed by 5 bases and J by 2 bases, 6 bases remained unmatched. The germline V gene has CDR1 SGHTA and CDR2 FQGNSA. This CDR3 comprises 15 residues. The CDR3, as DNA: TGTGCCAGCAGCCTGGACAGGAGTCGCAATCAGCCCCAGCATTTT. Translation gives CASSLDRSRNQPQHF. The full variable domain, rest sourced from reference TRBV7-2 and TRBJ1-5, is GAGVSQSPSNKVTEKGKDVELRCDPISGHTALYWYRQSLGQGLEFLIYFQGNSAPDKSGLPSDRFSAERTGGSVSTLTIQRTQQEDSAVYLCASSLDRSRNQPQHFGDGTRLSIL.

Here the CDR3 DNA reads TGTGCCAGCAGTTACTCGATTTCGGGGGCCTACGAGCAGTACTTC. Translated: CASSYSISGAYEQYF. The chain links TRBV6-5 to TRBJ2-7; TRBD2 might be the D (6 bases). This CDR3 has 15 residues. Germline CDR1 reads MNHEY; CDR2 reads SVGAGI. Deletions cut 0 bases from V and 2 bases from J, with 11 bases between.

J is TRBJ2-3 and V is TRBV4-1; 10 bases map to TRBD2. V lost 1 base, J lost 6 bases, and 4 bases stayed unmatched. Per the germline V gene, CDR1 is MGHRA and CDR2 is YSYEKL. The length of the CDR3 is 15 residues. The CDR3 DNA follows: TGCGCCAGCAGCCAAGTCCTAGCGGGAGCTGATACGCAGTATTTT. Protein: CASSQVLAGADTQYF.

The chain uses TRBV28 and TRBJ2-1; 8 bases map to TRBD2. Unmatched junction bases numbered 10, after V lost 2 bases and J lost 10 bases. The CDR3 is made up of 15 amino acids. Germline loops: CDR1 MDHEN, CDR2 SYDVKM. DNA of the CDR3: TGTGCCAGCAGTTTAGGGCTAGCGGGCCGCACCGAGCAGTTCTTC. This translates into CASSLGLAGRTEQFF.

This chain joins TRBV10-3 and TRBJ2-1; D possibly corresponds to TRBD2 (6 bases). There are 16 residues in the CDR3. CDR1 is ENHRY and CDR2 is SYGVKD in the germline V gene. Trimming took 0 bases from V and 1 from J, leaving 10 bases between them. CDR3 sequence: CAISESMTRSYNEQFF. CDR3 DNA sequence: TGTGCCATCAGTGAGTCAATGACTAGGTCCTACAATGAGCAGTTCTTC.

V is TRBV6-1 and J is TRBJ2-7; tentative D call: TRBD2 (6 bases). The V end was cut by 3 bases, the J end by 2 bases, with 14 bases between. The CDR3 sequence is 15 residues long. From germline, CDR1 is MNHNS and CDR2 SASEGT. The chain's CDR3 is CASSDHSRLAYEQYF. The DNA of the CDR3 is TGTGCCAGCAGTGACCATTCCCGACTAGCCTACGAGCAGTACTTC.

The rearrangement joins TRBV9 to TRBJ2-2; 9 bases map to TRBD2. The germline gives CDR1 SGDLS, CDR2 YYNGEE. The ends lost 0 bases at V and 6 bases at J; junction bases unmatched: 6. The CDR3 has 16 residues. The CDR3 protein is CASSVVAGGPAGELFF. The DNA of the CDR3 is TGTGCCAGCAGCGTAGTCGCGGGAGGGCCAGCCGGGGAGCTGTTTTTT.

The chain employs TRBV2 and TRBJ2-3, with 10 bases lining up with TRBD2. V lost 4 bases, J lost 2 bases, and 3 bases stayed unmatched. Germline CDR1 is SNHLY and CDR2 is FYNNEI. The length of the CDR3 is 15 residues. This CDR3 is CASSVGLAVTDTQYF. The DNA for the CDR3 is TGTGCCAGCAGTGTCGGACTAGCGGTCACAGATACGCAGTATTTT.

This clone qualifies as hyperexpanded. Different DNA sequences within this sample yield the same CDR3. The V and J genes are TRBV9 and TRBJ2-3; D remains unclear. CDR3 length: 12 residues. V dropped 0 bases and J dropped 4 bases, with 3 bases sitting between them. Germline values: CDR1 SGDLS, CDR2 YYNGEE. The CDR3 region is CASSVGSDTQYF. The CDR3, as DNA: TGTGCCAGCAGCGTAGGTTCAGATACGCAGTATTTT.

This rearrangement joins TRBV28 to TRBJ2-5; 10 bases agree with TRBD2. The CDR3 has 17 amino acids. From germline, CDR1 is MDHEN and CDR2 SYDVKM. Germline trimming cut 6 bases from V and 1 base from J; bases unmatched to any gene: 11. CDR3 sequence (DNA): TGTGCCAGCAGACCGGTTAGCGGGAGGCCCCTCCAAGAGACCCAGTACTTC. Its protein product is CASRPVSGRPLQETQYF.

The V gene is TRBV2, the J gene TRBJ2-1; no clear D gene. The CDR3 covers 14 residues. CDR1 SNHLY and CDR2 FYNNEI come from the germline V gene. V lost 6 bases and J lost 4, with 13 bases in between. The CDR3 DNA sequence: TGTGCCAGCAGCTCCCGGCCCCCTTACAATGAGCAGTTCTTC. This translates into CASSSRPPYNEQFF. The whole variable domain, filled in from reference TRBV2 and TRBJ2-1, reads EPEVTQTPSHQVTQMGQEVILRCVPISNHLYFYWYRQILGQKVEFLVSFYNNEISEKSEIFDDQFSVERPDGSNFTLKIRSTKLEDSAMYFCASSSRPPYNEQFFGPGTRLTVL.